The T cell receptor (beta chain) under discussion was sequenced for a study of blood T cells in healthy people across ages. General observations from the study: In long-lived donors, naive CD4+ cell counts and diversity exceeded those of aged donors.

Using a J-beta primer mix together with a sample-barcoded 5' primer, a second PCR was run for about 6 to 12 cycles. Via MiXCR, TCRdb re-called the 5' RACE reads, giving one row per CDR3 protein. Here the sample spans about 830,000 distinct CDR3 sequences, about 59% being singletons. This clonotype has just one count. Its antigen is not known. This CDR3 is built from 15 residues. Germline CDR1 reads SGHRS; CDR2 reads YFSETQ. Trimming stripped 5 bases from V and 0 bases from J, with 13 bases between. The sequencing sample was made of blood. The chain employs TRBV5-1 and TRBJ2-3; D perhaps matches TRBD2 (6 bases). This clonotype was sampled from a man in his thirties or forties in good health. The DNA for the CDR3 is TGCGCCAGCAGGGTGCTAGCGACGAGCACAGATACGCAGTATTTT. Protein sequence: CASRVLATSTDTQYF.